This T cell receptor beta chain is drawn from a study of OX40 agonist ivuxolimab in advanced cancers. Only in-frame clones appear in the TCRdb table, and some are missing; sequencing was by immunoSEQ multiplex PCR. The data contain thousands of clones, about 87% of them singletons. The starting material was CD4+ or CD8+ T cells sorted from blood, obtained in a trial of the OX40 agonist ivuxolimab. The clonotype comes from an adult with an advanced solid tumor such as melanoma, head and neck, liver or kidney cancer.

In DNA, the CDR3 is TGCGCCAGCAGCCAAGAGAGGGACAGGGAAGCTTTCTTT. Translation gives CASSQERDREAFF. The genes are TRBV4-1 and TRBJ1-1, with TRBD1 matching 8 bases. Trimming at V came to 0 bases and at J to 8 bases, leaving 2 bases not matched to a gene. Germline CDR1 is MGHRA and CDR2 is YSYEKL. The CDR3 spans 13 residues.